The 25 T cell receptor beta chains given below trace back to one sample, sequenced in a study of blood T cell repertoires in COVID-19. TCRdb's table, derived via immunoSEQ multiplex PCR, lists solely in-frame clones and lacks some. Seen here are 400,000 to 500,000 clones, 70% to 90% observed once, and the top ten hold approximately 1.3%. The sample was PBMCs or T cells enriched from blood (not recorded which). These receptors all come from a woman between 18 and 30 years old who had been exposed to COVID-19.

The V call is TRBV24-1, the J call TRBJ2-1, with 7 bases that match TRBD2. The germline V gene encodes CDR1 KGHDR and CDR2 SFDVKD. Losses at the gene ends were 5 bases for V and 0 bases for J; bases not matched to a gene: 6. The CDR3 loop spans 16 amino acids. The CDR3 region is CATSAPGGSSYNEQFF. CDR3 DNA: TGTGCCACCAGTGCCCCGGGCGGGAGCTCCTACAATGAGCAGTTCTTC.

This sequence joins TRBV5-6 and TRBJ2-7; tentatively, D is TRBD1 (6 bases). The CDR3 length is 14 residues. V was pared by 0 bases and J by 4 bases, with 11 bases between. Germline CDR1 reads SGHDT; CDR2 reads YYEEEE. This CDR3 reads CASSLESGDYEQYF. As DNA, the CDR3 is TGTGCCAGCAGCTTGGAGTCAGGGGATTACGAGCAGTACTTC.

The chain has TRBV27 and TRBJ1-5; D gene uncertain. The germline V gene has CDR1 MNHEY and CDR2 SMNVEV (reference sequence). Trimming left V 4 bases short and J 5 bases short, with 9 bases between. This CDR3 has 13 residues. For the CDR3, the DNA is TGTGCCAGCAGTTCCACCACGGATCAGCCCCAGCATTTT. Amino acid sequence: CASSSTTDQPQHF.

As for this clone: In the same sample, other DNA sequences code for this CDR3. The V and J genes are TRBV12-3 or TRBV12-4 and TRBJ2-7; 8 bases map to TRBD1. The CDR3 has 13 residues. V shed 3 bases and J 4 bases; nucleotides not matched to a gene: 2. The CDR3 DNA is TGTGCCAGCAGTTTCAGGGGGCGTTACGAGCAGTACTTC. It codes for CASSFRGRYEQYF.

The rearrangement joins TRBV5-1 to TRBJ2-1; maybe TRBD1 (6 bases). The length of the CDR3 is 14 residues. Trimming removed 4 bases at V and 0 bases at J, with 8 bases between. In germline, CDR1 is SGHRS, CDR2 YFSETQ. The CDR3 is CASSPGHSYNEQFF. In DNA form, the CDR3 reads TGCGCCAGCAGCCCGGGACACTCCTACAATGAGCAGTTCTTC.

The chain links TRBV2 to TRBJ1-5; 7 bases map to TRBD1. The J segment lost 4 bases and the V segment lost 6 bases, leaving 9 bases of the junction unmatched. The germline CDR1 and CDR2 sequences are SNHLY and FYNNEI. The CDR3 spans 15 residues. The CDR3 is CASRARDSENQPQHF. In DNA form, the CDR3 reads TGTGCCAGCAGGGCCCGGGACAGTGAAAATCAGCCCCAGCATTTT.

The chain uses TRBV9 and TRBJ2-2, with TRBD1 matching 8 bases. The length of the CDR3 is 15 residues. Germline CDR1 is SGDLS and CDR2 is YYNGEE. V shed 2 bases and J 6 bases; nucleotides not matched to a gene: 6. The CDR3 nucleotides are TGTGCCAGCAGCGTCCGGACAGGGATCGCCGGGGAGCTGTTTTTT. The encoded protein is CASSVRTGIAGELFF.

The J gene is TRBJ2-4, the V gene TRBV21-1; the table assigns TRBD2, which was not confirmed against the DNA. TRBV21-1 is a documented pseudogene. The CDR3 contains 17 residues. CDR3 region: CARRGTSGNLAKNIQYF. CDR3 bases: TGTGCCAGAAGAGGGACTAGCGGGAACTTAGCCAAAAACATTCAGTACTTC.

The rearrangement uses TRBV5-6 and TRBJ2-2; 8 nucleotides line up with TRBD1. Unmatched junction bases numbered 5, after V lost 7 bases and J lost 0 bases. CDR1 and CDR2 from the germline V gene are SGHDT and YYEEEE. CDR3 length: 15 amino acids. CDR3 sequence: CASRRGQANTGELFF. The CDR3 nucleotides read TGTGCCAGCCGCAGGGGACAGGCGAACACCGGGGAGCTGTTTTTT.

V is TRBV6-5 and J is TRBJ2-5; 14 bases line up with TRBD2. V gave up 5 bases and J gave up 2 bases; unmatched junction bases: 1. The CDR3 is 15 residues long. Looked up from germline, CDR1 is MNHEY and CDR2 is SVGAGI. CDR3 in amino acids: CASSRLAGGQETQYF. The CDR3 DNA sequence: TGTGCCAGCAGTCGACTAGCGGGGGGGCAAGAGACCCAGTACTTC.

This clone was observed once. The J gene is TRBJ1-4, the V gene TRBV6-1; D is unresolved. This CDR3 has 11 residues. CDR1 is MNHNS and CDR2 is SASEGT in the germline V gene. V lost 2 bases and J lost 14, with 9 bases in between. Written as DNA, the CDR3 is TGTGCCAGCAGTGAAAGCCCCGGGCTGTTTTTT. This encodes CASSESPGLFF.

V is TRBV7-4 and J is TRBJ2-1; 11 nucleotides match TRBD2. The junction had 14 bases not matched to a gene; V was cut back by 2 bases and J by 5 bases. CDR3 length equals 19 residues. Germline V lookup: CDR1 SGHVT, CDR2 SQSDAQ. CDR3 coding DNA: TGTGCCAGCAGCTTAACCCCCCTTGAAGTACTAGCGGGGGACAATGAGCAGTTCTTC. It specifies CASSLTPLEVLAGDNEQFF.

The chain recombines TRBV4-2 with TRBJ2-7; 7 bases line up with TRBD1. V gave up 4 bases and J gave up 0 bases; unmatched junction bases: 9. Germline assignment: CDR1 LGHNA and CDR2 YNFKEQ. The CDR3 runs to 16 residues. The DNA of the CDR3 is TGTGCCAGCAGCCGCGAAAGGACAGGTTCCTCCTACGAGCAGTACTTC. This codes for CASSRERTGSSYEQYF.

The chain employs TRBV7-9 and TRBJ2-5; 10 positions agree with TRBD1. This CDR3 is built from 14 residues. J gave up 5 bases and V 5 bases, and 5 bases lay outside the gene matches. Germline CDR1 reads SEHNR; CDR2 reads FQNEAQ (reference sequence). The CDR3 is CASSKRQGAETQYF. CDR3 nucleotides: TGTGCCAGCAGCAAGCGACAGGGGGCTGAGACCCAGTACTTC. The whole variable domain, remainder taken from reference TRBV7-9 and TRBJ2-5, is DTGVSQNPRHKITKRGQNVTFRCDPISEHNRLYWYRQTLGQGPEFLTYFQNEAQLEKSRLLSDRFSAERPKGSFSTLEIQRTEQGDSAMYLCASSKRQGAETQYFGPGTRLLVL.

The chain couples TRBV4-2 to TRBJ2-1, with a tentative D call TRBD2 (5 bases). This CDR3 has 15 residues. V was pared by 4 bases and J by 6 bases, with 16 bases between. The germline gives CDR1 LGHNA, CDR2 YNFKEQ. CDR3 coding DNA: TGTGCCAGCAGCCCCTTCGGGCTAGCTCTCAATGAGCAGTTCTTC. This encodes CASSPFGLALNEQFF.

This clone appeared a few times. V usage is TRBV15 and J usage is TRBJ2-2; D is uncertain. CDR1 LNHNV and CDR2 YYDKDF come from the germline V gene (reference sequence). Trimming cost V 2 bases and J 4 bases, with 11 bases left between them. There are 15 residues in the CDR3. DNA for the CDR3: TGTGCCACCAGCAGACCGCTCACGGGCACCGGGGAGCTGTTTTTT. Encoded protein: CATSRPLTGTGELFF.

The chain couples TRBV28 to TRBJ2-3, with D possibly TRBD2 on 7 matching bases. Trimming left V 8 bases short and J 1 base short, with 16 bases between. Germline CDR1 is MDHEN and CDR2 is SYDVKM. This CDR3 has 15 amino acids. The CDR3: CASETRGARTDTQYF. CDR3 bases: TGTGCCAGCGAAACTCGGGGGGCCCGCACAGATACGCAGTATTTT.

This clone was detected only once. This rearrangement joins TRBV5-1 to TRBJ2-2, with 7 bases aligning to TRBD2. The V gene end was trimmed by 1 base and the J gene end by 1 base; junction bases not matched to a gene: 4. Germline CDR1 reads SGHRS; CDR2 reads YFSETQ. The CDR3 sequence is 16 residues long. DNA for the CDR3: TGCGCCAGCAGCTTGTGGGCTAGCGGGAACACCGGGGAGCTGTTTTTT. This encodes CASSLWASGNTGELFF.

V gene TRBV19 combines with J gene TRBJ1-1, with a weak D call TRBD1 (6 bases). The length of the CDR3 is 16 residues. V lost 5 bases and J lost 5, with 21 bases in between. From germline, CDR1 is LNHDA and CDR2 SQIVND (reference sequence). CDR3 residues: CASSPLGGGAWTEAFF. For the CDR3, the DNA is TGTGCCAGTAGTCCCTTAGGCGGGGGGGCATGGACTGAAGCTTTCTTT.

The V call is TRBV6-5, the J call TRBJ2-7; 13 nucleotides agree with TRBD2. The CDR3 contains 13 residues. Trimming removed 5 bases from V and 8 bases from J; junction bases left unmatched: 3. Germline V gene lookup returns CDR1 MNHEY and CDR2 SVGAGI. CDR3 sequence: CASSRTSGRQQYF. The CDR3 nucleotides read TGTGCCAGCAGTCGGACTAGCGGGAGACAGCAGTACTTC.

The gene calls are TRBV7-8 and TRBJ2-7, with TRBD2 identical over 7 bases. V gave up 3 bases and J gave up 2 bases; unmatched junction bases: 7. Germline-derived CDR1 and CDR2 are SGHVS and FQNEAQ. CDR3 length equals 15 residues. The CDR3 sequence: CASSFGASGTYEQYF. Written as DNA, the CDR3 is TGTGCCAGCAGCTTTGGGGCTAGCGGAACCTACGAGCAGTACTTC.

This rearrangement joins TRBV9 to TRBJ1-3, with D possibly matching TRBD1 (5 bases). The CDR3 has 16 residues. Trimming shortened V by 0 bases and J by 1 base, and 11 bases separated the two germline ends. CDR1 SGDLS and CDR2 YYNGEE come from the germline V gene. The CDR3 is CASSVVPGRSGNTIYF. CDR3 DNA: TGTGCCAGCAGCGTAGTTCCAGGGAGGTCTGGAAACACCATATATTTT.

In this sample, this clone turned up once. This chain uses TRBV7-9 with TRBJ1-2; weak D call: TRBD1 (6 bases). The V end lost 5 bases, the J end lost 8 bases, and 21 bases lay between the germline ends. This CDR3 is built from 15 residues. Germline V CDR1 and CDR2: SEHNR, FQNEAQ (reference sequence). The DNA for the CDR3 is TGTGCCAGCAGCGCAGAGGGGGGGCCGTCAAGAGGCTACACCTTC. Its translation is CASSAEGGPSRGYTF.

The chain is built from TRBV27 and TRBJ1-6, with D possibly matching TRBD1 (5 bases). Germline CDR1 MNHEY, CDR2 SMNVEV (reference sequence). The CDR3 length is 13 residues. Trimming cost V 3 bases and J 9 bases, with 9 bases left between them. The CDR3 loop reads CASSFDRGSPLHF. The CDR3 coding sequence is TGTGCCAGCAGTTTCGATAGGGGTTCACCCCTCCACTTT.

This clone was seen a handful of times. In nucleotides, the CDR3 is TGCGCCAGCAGCCGAGCAGGGGGCAACACTGAAGCTTTCTTT. This encodes CASSRAGGNTEAFF. V gene TRBV4-1 combines with J gene TRBJ1-1; 8 nucleotides line up with TRBD1. Losses at the gene ends were 4 bases for V and 2 bases for J; bases not matched to a gene: 3. This CDR3 spans 14 amino acids. Germline V gives CDR1 MGHRA, CDR2 YSYEKL.